The 18 T cell receptor beta chains below were found in one sample sequenced in a study of cytomegalovirus exposure and HLA in healthy donors (dated by TCRdb to about 2017). The library was obtained by the immunoSEQ multiplex PCR assay. For the multiplex PCR, a mixture combining 60 forward primers for TCR Vbeta segments and 13 reverse primers for TCR Jbeta segments was used. In its TCRdb copy, this immuneACCESS table keeps in-frame sequences only and misses some clones. Where compared with another copy, unresolved V genes explain less than half of these, and the others have no known cause. This sample lists 150,000 to 200,000 clones; nearly 70% were detected once. The ten largest make up less than 11% of the sample. The source material was PBMCs. The receptors were sampled from a man aged 25-45 years in good health and CMV-seropositive.

The chain combines TRBV10-3 with TRBJ2-7; 8 bases match TRBD1. The J segment lost 3 bases and the V segment lost 10 bases, leaving 5 bases of the junction unmatched. The CDR3 is 12 amino acids. Germline CDR1 ENHRY, CDR2 SYGVKD. The DNA of the CDR3 is TGTGCCAGTGCACAGGGGGGCTACGAGCAGTACTTC. Its translation: CASAQGGYEQYF.

This rearrangement joins TRBV18 to TRBJ1-2; TRBD1 might be the D (5 bases). This CDR3 spans 14 amino acids. Germline-derived CDR1 and CDR2 are KGHSH and LQKENI. The germline V and J ends were trimmed by 3 bases and 0 bases, with 8 bases remaining between them. This CDR3 is CASSPGLSNYGYTF. The CDR3 coding sequence is TGTGCCAGCTCACCGGGGCTCTCTAACTATGGCTACACCTTC.

The CDR3 is CAISDRQGAWEQYF. CDR3 in DNA: TGTGCCATCAGTGATAGACAGGGGGCGTGGGAGCAGTACTTC. This chain uses TRBV10-3 with TRBJ2-7, with 10 bases that match TRBD1. This CDR3 is built from 14 residues. J lost 7 bases, V lost 3 bases, and 6 bases had no gene match. Germline V gene data show CDR1 as ENHRY and CDR2 as SYGVKD.

The genes are TRBV19 and TRBJ1-3; 9 bases are shared with TRBD1. Germline loops: CDR1 LNHDA, CDR2 SQIVND (reference sequence). CDR3 length equals 14 residues. The V segment lost 4 bases and the J segment 4 bases; nucleotides outside the gene matches: 2. CDR3 bases: TGTGCCAGTAGTAGGGACAGGGAAGGAAACACCATATATTTT. Amino acid sequence: CASSRDREGNTIYF.

The rearrangement uses TRBV19 and TRBJ2-7; 7 bases are shared with TRBD1. The germline CDR1 and CDR2 sequences are LNHDA and SQIVND (reference sequence). The junction had 4 bases not matched to a gene; V was cut back by 0 bases and J by 5 bases. The CDR3 runs to 14 residues. CDR3 region: CASSIETGNNEQYF. As DNA, the CDR3 is TGTGCCAGTAGTATAGAGACAGGGAACAACGAGCAGTACTTC. Full variable domain (outside the CDR3, taken from reference TRBV19 and TRBJ2-7): DGGITQSPKYLFRKEGQNVTLSCEQNLNHDAMYWYRQDPGQGLRLIYYSQIVNDFQKGDIAEGYSVSREKKESFPLTVTSAQKNPTAFYLCASSIETGNNEQYFGPGTRLTVT.

The chain uses TRBV28 and TRBJ1-5; TRBD1 matches 9 bases. Unmatched junction bases numbered 8, after V lost 10 bases and J lost 4 bases. There are 14 residues in the CDR3. Germline loops: CDR1 MDHEN, CDR2 SYDVKM. The chain's CDR3 is CATRDRAVNQPQHF. CDR3 sequence (DNA): TGTGCCACCCGGGACAGGGCGGTTAATCAGCCCCAGCATTTT.

The J gene is TRBJ2-6, the V gene TRBV7-2; D not certain. V lost 4 bases, J lost 2 bases, and 9 bases lay in between. Germline V gene data show CDR1 as SGHTA and CDR2 as FQGNSA. This CDR3 comprises 15 residues. CDR3: CASSSYQTGANVLTF. In DNA form, the CDR3 reads TGTGCCAGCAGCTCCTACCAAACTGGGGCCAACGTCCTGACTTTC. The full variable domain, rest sourced from reference TRBV7-2 and TRBJ2-6, is GAGVSQSPSNKVTEKGKDVELRCDPISGHTALYWYRQSLGQGLEFLIYFQGNSAPDKSGLPSDRFSAERTGGSVSTLTIQRTQQEDSAVYLCASSSYQTGANVLTFGAGSRLTVL.

The J gene is TRBJ2-7, the V gene TRBV27; TRBD2 aligns across 7 bases. This CDR3 has 13 residues. V lost 6 bases to trimming and J lost 3 bases; unmatched junction nucleotides: 5. CDR1 is MNHEY, CDR2 SMNVEV, per germline (reference sequence). CDR3 sequence: CASSQRGNYEQYF. CDR3 DNA: TGTGCCAGCAGCCAGCGGGGTAACTACGAGCAGTACTTC.

The genes are TRBV19 and TRBJ2-5; 10 bases fit TRBD2. Germline-derived CDR1 and CDR2 are LNHDA and SQIVND (reference sequence). With 7 bases clipped from V and 5 bases from J, the junction kept 16 bases outside the gene matches. The CDR3 runs to 17 residues. The CDR3 DNA follows: TGTGCCAGTACGGGACAAGCGGGAGGGCCGGAATGGGAGACCCAGTACTTC. It encodes CASTGQAGGPEWETQYF.

This chain links TRBV9 with TRBJ2-1; 7 bases align to TRBD2. The CDR3 length is 16 residues. The V gene end was trimmed by 3 bases and the J gene end by 4 bases; junction bases not matched to a gene: 10. Germline CDR1 reads SGDLS; CDR2 reads YYNGEE. The CDR3 DNA follows: TGTGCCAGCAGCGCCCCTGGGGCGGGGGAATACAATGAGCAGTTCTTC. Amino acids: CASSAPGAGEYNEQFF.

This clone was found once. This chain uses TRBV28 with TRBJ1-4, with unresolved D. V dropped 6 bases and J dropped 8 bases, with 19 bases sitting between them. The CDR3 covers 15 residues. Germline-derived CDR1 and CDR2 are MDHEN and SYDVKM. The CDR3 region is CASSPPQFVYEKLFF. Written as DNA, the CDR3 is TGTGCCAGCAGCCCACCCCAGTTCGTGTACGAAAAACTGTTTTTT. Full variable domain (remainder filled in from reference TRBV28 and TRBJ1-4): DVKVTQSSRYLVKRTGEKVFLECVQDMDHENMFWYRQDPGLGLRLIYFSYDVKMKEKGDIPEGYSVSREKKERFSLILESASTNQTSMYLCASSPPQFVYEKLFFGSGTQLSVL.

This clone was observed a handful of times. The chain is built from TRBV6-6 and TRBJ2-1; D may be TRBD2 (6 bases). This CDR3 contains 15 residues. Germline assignment: CDR1 MNHNY and CDR2 SVGAGI (reference sequence). V was pared by 4 bases and J by 2 bases, with 12 bases between. CDR3 nucleotide sequence: TGTGCCAGCAGTTTAGCGGCGGAAGCCTACAATGAGCAGTTCTTC. Amino acids: CASSLAAEAYNEQFF.

This chain joins TRBV19 and TRBJ2-7; maybe TRBD1 (5 bases). This CDR3 is built from 13 residues. V was clipped by 3 bases and J by 4 bases, with 10 bases between them. Germline V gives CDR1 LNHDA, CDR2 SQIVND (reference sequence). This chain's CDR3 is CASSMGREYEQYF. Written as DNA, the CDR3 is TGTGCCAGTAGTATGGGCAGGGAATACGAGCAGTACTTC.

The chain uses TRBV28 and TRBJ1-1; the D is unclear. V lost 2 bases and J lost 11, with 15 bases in between. This CDR3 has 13 amino acids. CDR1 is MDHEN, CDR2 SYDVKM, per germline. CDR3: CASSLEYGGYAFF. CDR3 DNA: TGTGCCAGCAGTTTAGAATACGGAGGATACGCTTTCTTT.

The chain couples TRBV6-1 to TRBJ1-1; TRBD1 aligns across 7 bases. The CDR3 sequence is 11 residues long. The ends lost 5 bases at V and 11 bases at J; junction bases unmatched: 5. Germline lookup yields CDR1 MNHNS and CDR2 SASEGT. The CDR3 sequence is CASSYAGGAFF. CDR3 coding DNA: TGTGCCAGCAGTTATGCAGGGGGGGCTTTCTTT.

The rearrangement links TRBV9 to TRBJ1-1, with TRBD1 as a possible D gene (5 bases). V was cut by 4 bases and J by 2 bases, with 18 bases left in between. CDR1 is SGDLS, CDR2 YYNGEE, per germline. CDR3 length: 16 amino acids. CDR3 bases: TGTGCCAGCAGCCCCCGCCCGGGGGGTTTTAACACTGAAGCTTTCTTT. Encoded protein: CASSPRPGGFNTEAFF.

CDR3 in DNA: TGTGCCAGTAGCCGGACAGGGGCCTACAATGAGCAGTTCTTC. It codes for CASSRTGAYNEQFF. The gene calls are TRBV19 and TRBJ2-1, with 9 nucleotides matching TRBD1. The CDR3 consists of 14 residues. V dropped 6 bases and J dropped 2; count of bases not matched to a gene: 2. Germline V lookup: CDR1 LNHDA, CDR2 SQIVND (reference sequence).

This chain joins TRBV7-2 and TRBJ2-5; D unclear. The V end was cut by 1 base, the J end by 1 base, with 7 bases between. The CDR3 runs 14 residues. The germline CDR1 and CDR2 sequences are SGHTA and FQGNSA. CDR3 DNA: TGTGCCAGCAGCTTAGAACCACTCCAAGAGACCCAGTACTTC. Amino acid sequence: CASSLEPLQETQYF.